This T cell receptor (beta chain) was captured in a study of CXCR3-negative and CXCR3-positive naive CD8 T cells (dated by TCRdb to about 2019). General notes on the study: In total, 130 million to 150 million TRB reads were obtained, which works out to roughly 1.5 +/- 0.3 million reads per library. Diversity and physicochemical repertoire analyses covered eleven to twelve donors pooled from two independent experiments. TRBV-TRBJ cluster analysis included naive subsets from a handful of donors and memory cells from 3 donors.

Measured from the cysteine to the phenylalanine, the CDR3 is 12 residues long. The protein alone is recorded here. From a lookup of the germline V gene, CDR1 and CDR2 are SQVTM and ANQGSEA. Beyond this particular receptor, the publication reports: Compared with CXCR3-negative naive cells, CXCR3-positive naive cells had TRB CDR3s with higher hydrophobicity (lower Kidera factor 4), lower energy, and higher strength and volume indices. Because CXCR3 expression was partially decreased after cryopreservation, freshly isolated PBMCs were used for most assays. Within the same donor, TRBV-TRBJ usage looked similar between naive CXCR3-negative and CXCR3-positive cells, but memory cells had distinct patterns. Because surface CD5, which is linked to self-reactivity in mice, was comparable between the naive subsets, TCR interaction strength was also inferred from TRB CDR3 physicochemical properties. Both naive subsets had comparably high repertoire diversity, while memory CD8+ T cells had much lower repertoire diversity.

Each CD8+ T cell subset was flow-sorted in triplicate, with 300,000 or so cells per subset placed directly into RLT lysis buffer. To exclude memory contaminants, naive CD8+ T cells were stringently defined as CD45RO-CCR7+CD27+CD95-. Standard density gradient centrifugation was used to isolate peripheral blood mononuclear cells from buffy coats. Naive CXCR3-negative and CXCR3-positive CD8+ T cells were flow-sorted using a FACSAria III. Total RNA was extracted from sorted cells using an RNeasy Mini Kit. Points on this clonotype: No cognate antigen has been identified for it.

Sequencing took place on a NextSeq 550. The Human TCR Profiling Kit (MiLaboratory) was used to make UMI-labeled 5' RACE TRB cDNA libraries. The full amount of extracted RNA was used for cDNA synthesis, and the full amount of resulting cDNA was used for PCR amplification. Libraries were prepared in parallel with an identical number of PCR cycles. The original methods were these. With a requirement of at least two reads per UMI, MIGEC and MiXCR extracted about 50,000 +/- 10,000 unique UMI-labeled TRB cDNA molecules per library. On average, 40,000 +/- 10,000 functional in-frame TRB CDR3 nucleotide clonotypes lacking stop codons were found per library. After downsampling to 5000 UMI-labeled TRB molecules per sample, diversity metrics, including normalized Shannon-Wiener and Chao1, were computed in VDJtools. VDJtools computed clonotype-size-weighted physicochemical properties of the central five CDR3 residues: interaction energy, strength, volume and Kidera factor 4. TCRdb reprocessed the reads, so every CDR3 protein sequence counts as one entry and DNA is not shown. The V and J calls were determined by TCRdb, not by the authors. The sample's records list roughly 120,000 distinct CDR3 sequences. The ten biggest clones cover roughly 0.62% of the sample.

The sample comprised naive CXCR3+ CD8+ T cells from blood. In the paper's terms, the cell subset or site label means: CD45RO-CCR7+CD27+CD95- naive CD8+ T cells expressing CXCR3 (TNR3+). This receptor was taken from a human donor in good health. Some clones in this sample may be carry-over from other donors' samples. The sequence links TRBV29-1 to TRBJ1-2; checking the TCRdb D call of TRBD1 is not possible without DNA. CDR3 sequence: CSVGSPDYGYTF.